Listed below are T cell receptor beta chains from one sample, sequenced in a study of regulatory T cells in long-lasting Graves disease. TCRdb reprocessed the multiplex PCR reads via MiXCR and lists one record per CDR3 protein. This table holds a few hundred thousand distinct CDR3 sequences, approximately 16% found once. The sequencing here drew on peripheral blood mononuclear cells (PBMCs), taken at new diagnosis, from a patient treated with antithyroid drugs. The receptors were gathered from a female donor with Graves disease. Both conserved end residues are trimmed from each CDR3. Fields, in order: D gene, J gene, V gene, CDR3 protein. A D gene is named only where the DNA matches it firmly.

>.|TRBJ1-1|TRBV12-5
ASGLVGGRDTEAF
>.|TRBJ1-2|TRBV6-1
ASSASRNYGYT
>.|TRBJ1-5|TRBV19
ASSKGNQPQH
>.|TRBJ2-5|TRBV28
ASKTWEWETQY
>.|TRBJ2-4|TRBV2
ASNLPGPQY
>TRBD2|TRBJ2-7|TRBV27
ASSLKRDLPYEQY
>.|TRBJ2-3|TRBV5-1
ASRPRTSTDTQY
>.|TRBJ1-2|TRBV12-3/TRBV12-4
ASSVQANYGYT
>TRBD2|TRBJ2-7|TRBV4-1
ASSQTSGNGYEQY
>TRBD2|TRBJ2-7|TRBV20-1
SARRSHSPGLASYEQY
>.|TRBJ2-7|TRBV14
ASSQDSGSTYEQY
>TRBD2|TRBJ2-1|TRBV19
ASSTLGSGIHEQF
>TRBD2|TRBJ2-4|TRBV9
ASSPAGVIKNIQY
>TRBD2|TRBJ2-1|TRBV2
ASSLAGSSYNEQF
>TRBD2|TRBJ2-1|TRBV12-3/TRBV12-4
ASTKRAGGVETRY
>.|TRBJ2-3|TRBV2
ASGGGGYTQY
>TRBD2|TRBJ2-7|TRBV9
ASRVEGTSGRADSYEQY
>.|TRBJ1-3|TRBV6-5
ASSYSGGQGNGNTIY
>.|TRBJ1-5|TRBV30
AWSGGWNQPQH
>.|TRBJ1-1|TRBV12-3/TRBV12-4
ASNTDPSSLAF
>.|TRBJ2-7|TRBV19
ASSTGTVSYEQY
>.|TRBJ2-5|TRBV9
ASSFRDEQETQY
>.|TRBJ1-1|TRBV10-2
ASSARHDTEAF
>.|TRBJ1-1|TRBV30
AWTLGVEAF
>.|TRBJ1-3|TRBV6-1
ASSEVQYSGNTIY
>TRBD2|TRBJ2-1|TRBV9
ASSVEGTSGIYNEQF
>.|TRBJ2-3|TRBV27
ASSHDSLDTQY
>.|TRBJ2-4|TRBV7-2
ASSLSVQGIQY
>.|TRBJ2-1|TRBV11-2
ASSPRSHTQSSYNEQF
>TRBD2|TRBJ2-7|TRBV9
ASSSSPRASGSSYEQY
>TRBD2|TRBJ2-1|TRBV10-3
AIQGLAGVGANEQF
>.|TRBJ2-1|TRBV27
ASTGPPNEQF
>TRBD2|TRBJ2-5|TRBV20-1
SASRPPPGGDETQY
>TRBD1|TRBJ2-5|TRBV4-1
ASSQDGTAETQY
>TRBD1|TRBJ2-7|TRBV11-2
ASSLALTGEFYEQY
>TRBD2|TRBJ2-7|TRBV2
ASKRGSSYEQY
>TRBD2|TRBJ2-1|TRBV10-1
ASSGTSGRAMGNEQF
>.|TRBJ2-3|TRBV6-2/TRBV6-3
ASSYPAAVSTVTQY
>.|TRBJ1-2|TRBV27
ASGPNSRRNYGYT
>TRBD1|TRBJ1-1|TRBV12-3/TRBV12-4
ASSPRQGREHRDTEAF
>.|TRBJ2-7|TRBV19
ASSITVGVLAYEQY
>TRBD2|TRBJ2-2|TRBV9
ASSVGTSGFTGELF
>TRBD1|TRBJ2-1|TRBV7-3
ASSQDRGKQF
>.|TRBJ1-2|TRBV20-1
SARDFQTVPYGYT
>.|TRBJ2-3|TRBV11-2
ASSSPSRARSDY
>TRBD2|TRBJ2-5|TRBV24-1
ATSDPGTSGRETQY
>.|TRBJ1-2|TRBV4-3
ASSQAGPNYGYT
>TRBD1|TRBJ1-2|TRBV5-4
ASSPTGAGNSYT
>TRBD1|TRBJ1-5|TRBV5-1
ASSPGQGDQPQH
>.|TRBJ1-1|TRBV15
ATSRDPLNTEAF
>TRBD2|TRBJ2-3|TRBV2
ASKPRASGSQEQY
>.|TRBJ1-4|TRBV2
ASSAAHATNEKLF
>TRBD2|TRBJ2-1|TRBV24-1
ATSDFGLAGDNEQF
>.|TRBJ2-1|TRBV30
AWSPSHEQF
>.|TRBJ1-3|TRBV7-9
ASSPGLGPGNTIY
>.|TRBJ1-6|TRBV27
ASSEDRLDSPLH
>.|TRBJ1-2|TRBV2
ASSEPGEANYGYT